Detailed here is one T cell receptor (beta chain). Clones were read by immunoSEQ multiplex PCR, and TCRdb kept only the in-frame ones, dropping some. The sample has 62,000 or so clones; more than 75% are singletons. The sample is drawn from a study of OX40 agonist ivuxolimab in advanced cancers. This specimen consisted of CD4+ or CD8+ T cells sorted from blood, obtained in a trial of the OX40 agonist ivuxolimab. This clonotype was sampled from an adult with an advanced solid tumor such as melanoma, head and neck, liver or kidney cancer.

The CDR3 loop reads CSTGSNEKLFF. The CDR3 nucleotides are TGCAGTACAGGGAGTAATGAAAAACTGTTTTTT. J is TRBJ1-4 and V is TRBV20-1; TRBD1 might be the D (6 bases). Trimming took off 8 bases at V and 4 bases at J, with 8 bases between the two ends. The CDR3 runs 11 residues. CDR1 is DFQATT and CDR2 is SNEGSKA in the germline V gene (reference sequence).